This entry features one TCR beta chain sequence. This record comes from a study of shared T cell receptors in the human thymus. Clones were read by immunoSEQ multiplex PCR, and TCRdb kept only the in-frame ones, dropping some. The table shows hundreds of thousands of clones, with 75% to 85% occurring only once. The germline CDR1 and CDR2 sequences are SNHLY and FYNNEI. This CDR3 has 13 amino acids. V was pared by 4 bases and J by 5 bases, with 9 bases between. These data are also associated with another study on human thymus T cells.

The clonotype comes from a boy under two years old with a congenital heart defect. This sequence joins TRBV2 and TRBJ1-3; possible D gene TRBD1, 5 bases. Sequencing was performed on thymocytes. The CDR3 DNA sequence: TGTGCCAGCAGTGGGGGGGGTAGAAACACCATATATTTT. It yields the protein CASSGGGRNTIYF.